This TCR beta chain was identified during a study of T cell repertoires in cytomegalovirus infection. On the study more broadly: TCR beta signatures that were public indicated CMV infection and matching HLA type. Whole-study findings and limits: Cumulative public TCR beta family frequency identified carriers of CMV plus the relevant HLA. The ex vivo response was dominated by HLA-C-restricted CMV-specific TCR beta clonotypes.

Germline CDR1 SGHRS, CDR2 YFSETQ. The length of the CDR3 is 16 amino acids, counting both ends. Details on this clonotype: Its specificity is unknown. No DNA is shown, since the ends of the CDR3 on it are uncertain; the CDR3 is the one TCRdb lists.

MiXCR was run by TCRdb on the reads, yielding one entry per CDR3 protein. The top ten hold roughly 50% of the sample, which has under 300,000 distinct CDR3 sequences, about 15% seen once. The chain employs TRBV5-1 and TRBJ2-2. Sequencing was performed on CD8+ T cells from PBMCs. The source is a human donor in good health (CMV status not recorded). Some clones in this sample may be carry-over from other donors' samples. The CDR3: CASSSGTYFGAGELFF.